The 26 T cell receptor beta chains below all came from one sample that was sequenced in a study of radiation and T cells in renal cell carcinoma. Described time point: blood 2 weeks post-SBRT. Treatment specified: 15 Gy SBRT to primary tumor, nephrectomy 4 weeks later. Produced via immunoSEQ multiplex PCR; TCRdb's table is partial and in-frame only. This sample has about 65,000 clones, with around 81% found just once. The sequences come from blood, collected from a patient whose treatment included radiotherapy and nephrectomy. Source of these receptors: a man aged 60 to 75 with renal cell carcinoma.

This chain uses TRBV27 with TRBJ2-1; TRBD2 aligns across 8 bases. The CDR3 runs to 16 residues. Per the germline V gene, CDR1 is MNHEY and CDR2 is SMNVEV (reference sequence). J was trimmed by 4 bases and V by 7 bases; bases with no gene match: 12. CDR3 region: CASTEVGAGDYNEQFF. In nucleotides, the CDR3 is TGTGCCAGCACAGAGGTGGGAGCGGGAGATTACAATGAGCAGTTCTTC.

This clone showed up just once. V is TRBV7-2 and J is TRBJ2-2, with unresolved D. Germline CDR1 SGHTA, CDR2 FQGNSA. Deletions cut 3 bases from V and 5 bases from J, with 10 bases between. The CDR3 consists of 14 residues. The CDR3 reads CASSLFRQTGELFF. CDR3 nucleotides: TGTGCCAGCAGCTTGTTCCGCCAGACCGGGGAGCTGTTTTTT.

This rearrangement joins TRBV27 to TRBJ2-2; TRBD1 matches at 8 bases. Germline V gene lookup returns CDR1 MNHEY and CDR2 SMNVEV (reference sequence). This CDR3 is built from 15 residues. Unmatched junction bases numbered 4, after V lost 1 base and J lost 6 bases. The CDR3 protein is CASSLWPGGAGELFF. CDR3 nucleotides: TGTGCCAGCAGTTTATGGCCAGGGGGCGCCGGGGAGCTGTTTTTT.

The CDR3 loop reads CASSPAGNYGYTF. The CDR3 DNA reads TGTGCCAGTAGTCCCGCCGGGAACTATGGCTACACCTTC. The chain combines TRBV19 with TRBJ1-2; D is unclear. The V end was cut by 5 bases, the J end by 2 bases, with 9 bases between. There are 13 residues in the CDR3. Germline V gene lookup returns CDR1 LNHDA and CDR2 SQIVND (reference sequence).

This chain joins TRBV9 and TRBJ2-1; D tentatively fits TRBD1 or TRBD2 (5 bases each). The CDR3 runs 13 residues. Between the trimmed V and J ends, which lost 3 bases and 6 bases, there was a span of 10 bases. Germline V lookup: CDR1 SGDLS, CDR2 YYNGEE. CDR3 residues: CASSAAGTNEQFF. In DNA form, the CDR3 reads TGTGCCAGCAGCGCCGCAGGGACCAATGAGCAGTTCTTC. Complete variable domain (other parts from reference TRBV9 and TRBJ2-1): DSGVTQTPKHLITATGQRVTLRCSPRSGDLSVYWYQQSLDQGLQFLIQYYNGEERAKGNILERFSAQQFPDLHSELNLSSLELGDSALYFCASSAAGTNEQFFGPGTRLTVL.

The chain is built from TRBV6-1 and TRBJ2-2, with D hard to call. The length of the CDR3 is 15 residues. V gave up 5 bases and J gave up 2 bases, with 12 bases separating them. Germline lookup yields CDR1 MNHNS and CDR2 SASEGT. CDR3 DNA: TGTGCCAGCAGTCCCGACTGGTCCAACACCGGGGAGCTGTTTTTT. Protein product: CASSPDWSNTGELFF.

This chain uses TRBV4-3 with TRBJ2-2, with 7 bases fitting TRBD2. The germline gives CDR1 LGHNA, CDR2 YSLEER. V shed 0 bases and J 5 bases; nucleotides not matched to a gene: 3. The CDR3 runs to 15 residues. CDR3 nucleotide sequence: TGCGCCAGCAGCCAAGACGGGGGGTGGACCGGGGAGCTGTTTTTT. Translated, it gives CASSQDGGWTGELFF.

This chain links TRBV6-1 with TRBJ2-3, with 7 bases lining up with TRBD2. This CDR3 spans 16 amino acids. After removal of 2 bases from V and 0 bases from J, the junction contained 5 bases not matched to a gene. CDR1 and CDR2 from the germline V gene are MNHNS and SASEGT. CDR3 loop: CASSERKRGSTDTQYF. DNA of the CDR3: TGTGCCAGCAGTGAAAGAAAGCGGGGAAGCACAGATACGCAGTATTTT.

J is TRBJ2-5 and V is TRBV5-6, with a tentative D call TRBD1 (5 bases). The J call may be wrong; the DNA end is better matched by TRBJ2-7. Germline CDR1 and CDR2: SGHDT and YYEEEE. This CDR3 comprises 12 residues. The CDR3 bases are TGTGCCAGCAGCTGGCAGGGCTACGAGCAGTACTTC. Translated, it gives CASSWQGYEQYF.

This clone was recorded only once. V usage is TRBV9 and J usage is TRBJ1-2; TRBD1 matches 8 bases. The CDR3 runs to 15 residues. V trimming: 0 bases; J trimming: 8 bases; junction bases outside the gene matches: 9. Germline lookup yields CDR1 SGDLS and CDR2 YYNGEE. The CDR3 loop reads CASSVGRQGKAGYTF. Written as DNA, the CDR3 is TGTGCCAGCAGCGTAGGACGACAGGGGAAGGCGGGCTACACCTTC.

The chain carries TRBV2 and TRBJ1-5; no firm D call. Germline-derived CDR1 and CDR2 are SNHLY and FYNNEI. The CDR3 spans 13 residues. The V gene lost 4 bases and the J gene lost 1 base, with 5 bases spanning the gap. CDR3 sequence: CASSVLSNQPQHF. The DNA for the CDR3 is TGTGCCAGCAGTGTGCTGAGCAATCAGCCCCAGCATTTT.

This clone was recorded once. V gene TRBV4-3 combines with J gene TRBJ1-6; 8 nucleotides match TRBD1. Germline V gene data show CDR1 as LGHNA and CDR2 as YSLEER. This CDR3 has 15 residues. V shed 2 bases, J shed 10 bases, and the junction held 7 bases outside the gene matches. In nucleotides, the CDR3 is TGCGCCAGCAGCCAATCCAGACAGGGGAACTCACCCCTCCACTTT. Protein product: CASSQSRQGNSPLHF.

The genes are TRBV25-1 and TRBJ1-3, with D perhaps TRBD1 (6 bases). The CDR3 has 17 amino acids. V was trimmed by 4 bases and J by 0 bases, leaving 16 bases between them. The germline V gene encodes CDR1 MGHDK and CDR2 SYGVNS. Here the CDR3 DNA reads TGTGCCAGCAGTGGCCGGGACATTGATTCCTCTGGAAACACCATATATTTT. Its translation: CASSGRDIDSSGNTIYF. The whole variable domain, remainder taken from reference TRBV25-1 and TRBJ1-3, is EADIYQTPRYLVIGTGKKITLECSQTMGHDKMYWYQQDPGMELHLIHYSYGVNSTEKGDLSSESTVSRIRTEHFPLTLESARPSHTSQYLCASSGRDIDSSGNTIYFGEGSWLTVV.

This clone turned up a few times. In DNA form, the CDR3 reads TGTGCCAGCAGCCAAGTCGCCTCTATGGGAGAGACCCAGTACTTC. Protein sequence: CASSQVASMGETQYF. The chain has TRBV14 and TRBJ2-5, with unresolved D. V was cut by 1 base and J by 4 bases, with 13 bases left in between. Germline loops: CDR1 SGHDN, CDR2 FVKESK. CDR3 size: 15 residues. The full variable domain, its missing parts supplied by reference TRBV14 and TRBJ2-5, is EAGVTQFPSHSVIEKGQTVTLRCDPISGHDNLYWYRRVMGKEIKFLLHFVKESKQDESGMPNNRFLAERTGGTYSTLKVQPAELEDSGVYFCASSQVASMGETQYFGPGTRLLVL.

CDR3 loop: CASSRDRGTEAFF. The CDR3 region has the DNA TGTGCCAGCAGTCGGGACAGGGGAACTGAAGCTTTCTTT. The V call is TRBV5-4, the J call TRBJ1-1, with 10 nucleotides matching TRBD1. J was trimmed by 5 bases and V by 5 bases; bases with no gene match: 3. The CDR3 covers 13 residues. Germline V gene lookup returns CDR1 SGHNT and CDR2 YYREEE (reference sequence).

This clone was observed a handful of times. The chain has TRBV30 and TRBJ1-4; D gene unclear. The CDR3 contains 13 residues. In germline, CDR1 is GTSNPN, CDR2 SVGIG (reference sequence). The V and J ends lost 3 bases and 3 bases respectively, with 8 bases between them. The CDR3 protein is CAWRRGPNEKLFF. In DNA, the CDR3 is TGTGCCTGGAGACGAGGGCCTAATGAAAAACTGTTTTTT.

This clone turned up a few times. V is TRBV27 and J is TRBJ2-2; D is undetermined. The CDR3 runs 14 residues. V was shortened by 3 bases and J by 1 base, with 6 bases between the two germline ends. Germline values: CDR1 MNHEY, CDR2 SMNVEV (reference sequence). The CDR3 spells CASSLIGNTGELFF. DNA of the CDR3: TGTGCCAGCAGTTTGATCGGGAACACCGGGGAGCTGTTTTTT.

V gene TRBV9 combines with J gene TRBJ2-7; 9 nucleotides line up with TRBD1. From germline, CDR1 is SGDLS and CDR2 YYNGEE. This CDR3 region has 12 residues. V shed 3 bases, J shed 6 bases, and the junction held 1 base outside the gene matches. CDR3 coding DNA: TGTGCCAGCAGCGAGACAGGGGGCGAGCAGTACTTC. Its translation is CASSETGGEQYF.

The V gene is TRBV19, the J gene TRBJ2-2, with a weak D call TRBD2 (5 bases). The V and J ends lost 3 bases and 5 bases respectively, with 22 bases between them. Germline V gene data show CDR1 as LNHDA and CDR2 as SQIVND (reference sequence). The CDR3 spans 18 residues. CDR3 nucleotides: TGTGCCAGTAGTATGGGGAGAGGGCAGGCCATGGGGACCGGGGAGCTGTTTTTT. This sequence encodes CASSMGRGQAMGTGELFF.

The chain couples TRBV7-6 to TRBJ2-5; no reliable D call. CDR1 SGHVS and CDR2 FNYEAQ come from the germline V gene. Trimming took 2 bases from V and 2 from J, leaving 12 bases between them. CDR3 length equals 15 residues. The CDR3 nucleotides read TGTGCCAGCAGCTTATCAATAACCGGGCAAGAGACCCAGTACTTC. This encodes CASSLSITGQETQYF.

The chain couples TRBV2 to TRBJ2-3; D might be TRBD1 (5 bases). V lost 5 bases, J lost 1 base, and 22 bases lay in between. In germline, CDR1 is SNHLY, CDR2 FYNNEI. CDR3 length: 18 residues. CDR3 protein: CASSHDLSQSRGTDTQYF. The CDR3 nucleotides are TGTGCCAGCAGTCACGATTTATCTCAGTCCAGGGGCACAGATACGCAGTATTTT. Full variable domain (remainder filled in from reference TRBV2 and TRBJ2-3): EPEVTQTPSHQVTQMGQEVILRCVPISNHLYFYWYRQILGQKVEFLVSFYNNEISEKSEIFDDQFSVERPDGSNFTLKIRSTKLEDSAMYFCASSHDLSQSRGTDTQYFGPGTRLTVL.

CDR3 in amino acids: CASSLGLTYEQYF. The CDR3 DNA follows: TGTGCCAGCAGCCTCGGACTGACCTACGAGCAGTACTTC. The chain recombines TRBV5-4 with TRBJ2-7, with D tentatively TRBD2 (5 bases). The CDR3 contains 13 residues. Germline V gene sequence: CDR1 SGHNT, CDR2 YYREEE (reference sequence). V lost 4 bases and J 2 bases, leaving 10 bases between the germline ends.

The V gene is TRBV2, the J gene TRBJ2-5, with 8 bases aligning to TRBD2. J gave up 2 bases and V 1 base, and 6 bases lay outside the gene matches. The length of the CDR3 is 16 residues. The germline V gene has CDR1 SNHLY and CDR2 FYNNEI. The CDR3 nucleotides read TGTGCCAGCAGTGAAGAGGCGGGGGGTTTGCAAGAGACCCAGTACTTC. Its protein product is CASSEEAGGLQETQYF. Based on the CDR3 plus reference TRBV2 and TRBJ2-5, the full variable domain is EPEVTQTPSHQVTQMGQEVILRCVPISNHLYFYWYRQILGQKVEFLVSFYNNEISEKSEIFDDQFSVERPDGSNFTLKIRSTKLEDSAMYFCASSEEAGGLQETQYFGPGTRLLVL.

The chain links TRBV7-6 to TRBJ2-3; 7 nucleotides agree with TRBD2. The CDR3 loop spans 15 amino acids. Germline V lookup: CDR1 SGHVS, CDR2 FNYEAQ. Trimming removed 3 bases from V and 2 bases from J; junction bases left unmatched: 5. CDR3 in amino acids: CASSFGTIFTDTQYF. The CDR3 DNA is TGTGCCAGCAGCTTCGGGACTATCTTCACAGATACGCAGTATTTT.

The genes are TRBV10-3 and TRBJ1-4; D may be TRBD1 (5 bases). Germline CDR1 reads ENHRY; CDR2 reads SYGVKD. The V end was cut by 0 bases, the J end by 3 bases, with 5 bases between. The CDR3 loop spans 14 amino acids. CDR3 region: CAISESTANEKLFF. The CDR3 DNA reads as TGTGCCATCAGTGAGTCGACAGCTAATGAAAAACTGTTTTTT.

This rearrangement joins TRBV6-5 to TRBJ2-5, with D maybe TRBD2 (6 bases). Trimming cost V 5 bases and J 7 bases, with 11 bases left between them. Per germline, CDR1 MNHEY and CDR2 SVGAGI. There are 12 residues in the CDR3. The CDR3 DNA sequence: TGTGCCAGCAGTACGACTAGGGGGACCCAGTACTTC. It translates to CASSTTRGTQYF.